This is a list of T cell receptor beta chains from one sample in a study of blood T cell repertoires in COVID-19. Clones were sequenced by immunoSEQ multiplex PCR, and TCRdb holds only the in-frame ones, with some missing. The sample lists tens of thousands of clones, 69% occurring once. Sample: peripheral blood. These receptor sequences come from a man aged 80 or over with acute or convalescent COVID-19. CDR3s include the opening cysteine and the closing phenylalanine or tryptophan. Fields, in order: CDR3 DNA, CDR3 protein, D gene, J gene, clone size, V gene. A D gene is named only where the DNA matches it firmly. Part of the rows lack a size; the others show once, few, many or a class for expanded clones.

TGTGCCAGCTCACCCGACAGGGGCGCTGAAGCTTTCTTT,CASSPDRGAEAFF,TRBD1,TRBJ1-1,.,TRBV18
TGCGCCAGCAGCTTGGCCGCGGACAGGGTCCAAAACATTCAGTACTTC,CASSLAADRVQNIQYF,TRBD1,TRBJ2-4,.,TRBV5-1
TGCGCCAGCAGCCAAGTAGATCTGGGTTTCTTACACGGGGAGCAGTACTTC,CASSQVDLGFLHGEQYF,.,TRBJ2-7,few,TRBV4-1
TGTGCCAGCAGCCGCGGGACTAGCGCCTCCTCCTACAATGAGCAGTTCTTC,CASSRGTSASSYNEQFF,TRBD2,TRBJ2-1,.,TRBV7-2
TGTGCCAGCAGCCCTCGGGGGGGGGATACGCAGTATTTT,CASSPRGGDTQYF,TRBD2,TRBJ2-3,.,TRBV9
TGTGCCAGCAGCCCCGTCGTGGGACAGGCCGGGGAGCTGTTTTTT,CASSPVVGQAGELFF,TRBD1,TRBJ2-2,.,TRBV7-6
TGTGCCAGCAGCAAAGCGCCGACATTACCCTACGAGCAGTACTTC,CASSKAPTLPYEQYF,.,TRBJ2-7,.,TRBV21-1
TGTGCCAGCAGCTTAGGTATGAACACTGAAGCTTTCTTT,CASSLGMNTEAFF,.,TRBJ1-1,.,TRBV11-3
TGCGCCAGCAGTCATGGACTAGCGGATAACACCGGGGAGCTGTTTTTT,CASSHGLADNTGELFF,TRBD2,TRBJ2-2,once,TRBV5-1
TGTGCCAGCAGACCCAGGGAGGCCGGAAACACCATATATTTT,CASRPREAGNTIYF,.,TRBJ1-3,.,TRBV3-1/TRBV3-2
TGTGCCAGCAGTTATAGGGGTCACGAGACCCAGTACTTC,CASSYRGHETQYF,.,TRBJ2-5,few,TRBV6-5
TGTGCCAGCAGTGAAAGCCGCTATGGCTACACCTTC,CASSESRYGYTF,.,TRBJ1-2,.,TRBV6-1
TGTGCCAGTGCGTCGGGGGGAAGGGGGAACACTGAAGCTTTCTTT,CASASGGRGNTEAFF,.,TRBJ1-1,.,TRBV19
TGTGCCTCTAGGACAACTACCATGAACACTGAAGCTTTCTTT,CASRTTTMNTEAFF,.,TRBJ1-1,few,TRBV30
TGTGCCAGTAGTATAGGTCTAGATGGCGAGCAGTACTTC,CASSIGLDGEQYF,.,TRBJ2-7,.,TRBV19
TGTGCCAGCCCCGTTAACCCGGAGCCTACCTACGAGCAGTACTTC,CASPVNPEPTYEQYF,.,TRBJ2-7,.,TRBV19
TGCAGCGCCGAAGGACAGGGCCTTTATGGCTACACCTTC,CSAEGQGLYGYTF,TRBD1,TRBJ1-2,.,TRBV29-1
TGTGCCAGCAGCTTGGCCGGGGGGCGCCTTGGTCGAGGTGAGCAGTTCTTC,CASSLAGGRLGRGEQFF,.,TRBJ2-1,few,TRBV5-4
TGTGCCAGCAGTCGGACAGTATATAATGAAAAACTGTTTTTT,CASSRTVYNEKLFF,.,TRBJ1-4,.,TRBV2
TGTGCCAGCGACTCCCGACCCGGCAGCTACAATGAGCAGTTCTTC,CASDSRPGSYNEQFF,.,TRBJ2-1,.,TRBV7-2
TGTGCCATCAAACAGGGGAGTGAAAATGAGCAGTTCTTC,CAIKQGSENEQFF,TRBD1,TRBJ2-1,.,TRBV10-3
TGTGCCAGCAGCGCGCAGGGGGCAAGCAATCAGCCCCAGCATTTT,CASSAQGASNQPQHF,TRBD1,TRBJ1-5,.,TRBV7-2